This TCR beta chain was recovered during a study of blood T cell repertoires in COVID-19. TCRdb's copy holds only in-frame clones and misses some; the assay was immunoSEQ multiplex PCR. The table has 65,000 to 90,000 clones, 70% to 90% seen once. The CDR3 extends over 14 amino acids. The germline V gene has CDR1 SNHLY and CDR2 FYNNEI. V lost 11 bases, J lost 8 bases, and 19 bases lay in between. This TCR came from a man in his fifties or sixties with acute or convalescent COVID-19. The rearrangement joins TRBV2 to TRBJ1-6; D remains unclear. Input material: peripheral blood. CDR3 sequence reads: CAADIREHYSPLHF. Here the CDR3 DNA reads TGTGCCGCAGACATACGTGAACACTATTCACCCCTCCACTTT.